A selection of T cell receptor beta chains follows, all from one sample in a study of shared clonotypes between healthy human individuals. The table came from immunoSEQ multiplex PCR; TCRdb's copy has only in-frame clones and leaves some out. The sample yields 1.4 million or so clones, 98% seen once. Sequenced sample: naive CD4+ T cells sorted from blood. These receptors were collected from a man aged 25-45 years in good health. Each CDR3 is given with its conserved first and last residue. A D gene is named only where the DNA matches it firmly. Clone size is shown for a subset of rows, as once, few, many or a class of expanded clone.

clone_size,d_call,j_call,v_call,cdr3_aa,cdr3_nt
-,-,TRBJ1-2,TRBV7-2,CASSLVKGFSYGYTF,TGTGCCAGCAGCTTAGTTAAGGGATTTAGCTATGGCTACACCTTC
-,-,TRBJ2-7,TRBV5-1,CASSSGLGNYEQYF,TGCGCCAGCAGCTCAGGACTCGGGAACTACGAGCAGTACTTC
-,-,TRBJ1-1,TRBV10-1,CASSEDSYTEAFF,TGCGCCAGCAGTGAGGACAGTTATACTGAAGCTTTCTTT
-,TRBD1,TRBJ2-7,TRBV11-2,CASSLADRGYEQYF,TGTGCCAGCAGCTTAGCAGACAGGGGTTACGAGCAGTACTTC
-,-,TRBJ2-7,TRBV18,CASSPIPSGYEQYF,TGTGCCAGCTCACCTATCCCGTCGGGCTACGAGCAGTACTTC
-,-,TRBJ2-5,TRBV2,CASTSGRGLQETQYF,TGTGCCAGCACGTCAGGAAGGGGCTTACAAGAGACCCAGTACTTC
-,TRBD1,TRBJ2-7,TRBV7-3,CASSFKGGQNSYEQYF,TGTGCCAGCAGCTTCAAAGGGGGACAGAACTCCTACGAGCAGTACTTC
-,-,TRBJ2-7,TRBV9,CASSVAGTAYEQYF,TGTGCCAGCAGCGTAGCGGGGACGGCCTACGAGCAGTACTTC
-,TRBD1,TRBJ2-3,TRBV7-9,CASSRTGGRSTDTQYF,TGTGCCAGCAGCCGGACAGGGGGCAGGAGCACAGATACGCAGTATTTT
-,-,TRBJ2-7,TRBV9,CASSVGGPGNSVYEQYF,TGTGCCAGCAGCGTAGGGGGCCCAGGGAACAGCGTCTACGAGCAGTACTTC
-,-,TRBJ2-1,TRBV4-1,CASSLRDRGDEQFF,TGCGCCAGCAGCCTCAGGGATCGAGGGGATGAGCAGTTCTTC
-,TRBD2,TRBJ2-1,TRBV6-4,CASSELAGYYNEQFF,TGTGCCAGCAGTGAACTAGCGGGATACTACAATGAGCAGTTCTTC
-,-,TRBJ1-2,TRBV18,CASSQDTGFYGYTF,TGTGCCAGCTCACAGGATACAGGGTTCTATGGCTACACCTTC
-,TRBD2,TRBJ2-7,TRBV5-4,CASSLGAGAEQYF,TGTGCCAGCAGCTTGGGGGCGGGAGCCGAGCAGTACTTC
-,TRBD2,TRBJ2-1,TRBV7-6,CASSSNPRLAGGRQFF,TGTGCCAGCAGCTCCAACCCTAGACTAGCGGGAGGTCGGCAGTTCTTC
-,-,TRBJ2-3,TRBV7-9,CASSPGDSTDTQYF,TGTGCCAGCAGCCCAGGGGACAGCACAGATACGCAGTATTTT
-,-,TRBJ2-7,TRBV20-1,CSAGGPYEQYF,TGCAGTGCTGGGGGCCCTTACGAGCAGTACTTC
-,TRBD2,TRBJ2-2,TRBV13,CASRTTSGRHGELFF,TGTGCCAGCAGAACCACTAGCGGGAGACACGGGGAGCTGTTTTTT
once,-,TRBJ2-5,TRBV5-5,CASSRSVGETQYF,TGTGCCAGCAGCCGTTCCGTCGGCGAGACCCAGTACTTC
-,TRBD1,TRBJ1-2,TRBV7-6,CASSRLTGGYGYTF,TGTGCCAGCAGCCGACTGACAGGGGGCTATGGCTACACCTTC
once,-,TRBJ1-1,TRBV9,CASSTQGNTEAFF,TGTGCCAGCAGCACACAGGGAAACACTGAAGCTTTCTTT
-,TRBD1,TRBJ1-2,TRBV2,CASTRDRVSGYTF,TGTGCCAGCACCCGAGACAGGGTGTCTGGCTACACCTTC
-,TRBD1,TRBJ2-2,TRBV5-1,CASSLVTGDTGELFF,TGCGCCAGCAGCTTGGTGACAGGGGACACCGGGGAGCTGTTTTTT
-,TRBD1,TRBJ2-7,TRBV5-4,CASSEGTGRWEQYF,TGTGCCAGCAGCGAAGGGACAGGGCGTTGGGAGCAGTACTTC
-,-,TRBJ1-2,TRBV14,CASSPQDNYGYTF,TGTGCCAGCAGCCCCCAAGATAACTATGGCTACACCTTC
-,-,TRBJ2-7,TRBV5-1,CASSLVQGTYEQYF,TGCGCCAGCAGCTTGGTCCAGGGGACCTACGAGCAGTACTTC
-,TRBD2,TRBJ2-5,TRBV7-3,CASSRLAGGPGETQYF,TGTGCCAGCAGCCGACTAGCGGGAGGGCCGGGGGAGACCCAGTACTTC
-,-,TRBJ2-3,TRBV5-4,CASSPQGGDTQYF,TGTGCCAGCAGCCCACAAGGGGGAGATACGCAGTATTTT
-,-,TRBJ1-2,TRBV25-1,CASSELIGQYTF,TGTGCCAGCAGTGAATTGATAGGGCAGTACACCTTC
-,TRBD2,TRBJ2-1,TRBV9,CASSVLGTSGSNEQFF,TGTGCCAGCAGCGTATTAGGGACTAGCGGGAGCAATGAGCAGTTCTTC
-,-,TRBJ2-1,TRBV13,CASSSSPSRVTAYNEQFF,TGTGCCAGCAGCTCCTCTCCCAGCCGGGTAACTGCCTACAATGAGCAGTTCTTC
-,-,TRBJ2-7,TRBV19,CASSIKLVRDGYEQYF,TGTGCCAGTAGTATAAAATTGGTTCGGGACGGGTACGAGCAGTACTTC
-,TRBD2,TRBJ2-7,TRBV6-1,CASSPLAGGKDEQYF,TGTGCCAGCAGTCCACTAGCGGGAGGAAAGGACGAGCAGTACTTC
-,-,TRBJ1-5,TRBV2,CASSGYRANNQPQHF,TGTGCCAGCAGTGGATATAGGGCGAACAATCAGCCCCAGCATTTT
-,TRBD1,TRBJ2-7,TRBV2,CASSDATGGFYEQYF,TGTGCCAGCAGTGACGCGACAGGGGGTTTCTACGAGCAGTACTTC
-,-,TRBJ2-3,TRBV6-5,CPHIKDTQYF,TGCCCCCACATTAAGGATACGCAGTATTTT
-,-,TRBJ2-5,TRBV19,CASRGFSETQYF,TGTGCCAGTAGAGGCTTCTCTGAGACCCAGTACTTC
-,-,TRBJ2-7,TRBV2,CASTLLAEQYF,TGTGCCAGCACCCTCCTTGCCGAGCAGTACTTC
-,-,TRBJ1-5,TRBV5-1,CASSRRQEVNQPQHF,TGCGCCAGCAGCCGAAGACAGGAGGTTAATCAGCCCCAGCATTTT
-,-,TRBJ1-2,TRBV25-1,CAWSGEGFYGYTF,TGTGCCTGGAGCGGGGAGGGATTCTATGGCTACACCTTC
-,-,TRBJ1-5,TRBV20-1,CSVGSQPQHF,TGCAGTGTGGGTAGTCAGCCCCAGCATTTT
-,-,TRBJ2-2,TRBV5-5,CASSQQGSVGELFF,TGTGCCAGCAGCCAACAGGGTTCGGTCGGGGAGCTGTTTTTT
-,-,TRBJ2-2,TRBV27,CASSLRPRLITGELFF,TGTGCCAGCAGTTTACGCCCCAGGCTTATAACCGGGGAGCTGTTTTTT
-,TRBD2,TRBJ2-1,TRBV6-6,CASRKREGLTEQFF,TGTGCCAGCAGGAAGCGGGAGGGCCTCACTGAGCAGTTCTTC
-,TRBD2,TRBJ2-1,TRBV5-6,CASSSLSSGRKFF,TGTGCCAGCAGCTCCCTCTCTAGCGGGAGAAAGTTCTTC
-,TRBD2,TRBJ2-2,TRBV11-2,CASSSLAGGPGELFF,TGTGCCAGCAGCTCTCTAGCGGGAGGTCCTGGGGAGCTGTTTTTT
-,-,TRBJ2-2,TRBV9,CASSGYRGRGAWANTGELFF,TGTGCCAGCAGCGGATATCGGGGCCGTGGAGCCTGGGCGAACACCGGGGAGCTGTTTTTT
-,-,TRBJ2-5,TRBV7-6,CASTSRGETQYF,TGTGCCAGCACCTCAAGGGGAGAGACCCAGTACTTC
once,-,TRBJ1-2,TRBV10-1,CASSLGGQTTYGYTF,TGCGCCAGCAGTCTTGGAGGACAGACTACCTATGGCTACACCTTC
-,-,TRBJ2-7,TRBV7-2,CASSLRYYEQYF,TGTGCCAGCAGCTTACGTTACTACGAGCAGTACTTC
-,-,TRBJ1-1,TRBV25-1,CASSEKIWGTEAFF,TGTGCCAGCAGTGAAAAAATTTGGGGGACTGAAGCTTTCTTT
-,-,TRBJ1-1,TRBV15,CATRKSRDTEAFF,TGTGCCACGAGGAAGTCCAGGGACACTGAAGCTTTCTTT
-,-,TRBJ2-1,TRBV7-9,CASSFRGSYNEQFF,TGTGCCAGCAGCTTTCGTGGGAGCTACAATGAGCAGTTCTTC
-,-,TRBJ2-5,TRBV27,CASSLFSGPQGTQYF,TGTGCCAGCAGTTTATTTTCAGGACCTCAGGGGACCCAGTACTTC
-,-,TRBJ2-5,TRBV11-1,CASSRRRQETQYF,TGTGCCAGCAGCCGACGGAGGCAAGAGACCCAGTACTTC